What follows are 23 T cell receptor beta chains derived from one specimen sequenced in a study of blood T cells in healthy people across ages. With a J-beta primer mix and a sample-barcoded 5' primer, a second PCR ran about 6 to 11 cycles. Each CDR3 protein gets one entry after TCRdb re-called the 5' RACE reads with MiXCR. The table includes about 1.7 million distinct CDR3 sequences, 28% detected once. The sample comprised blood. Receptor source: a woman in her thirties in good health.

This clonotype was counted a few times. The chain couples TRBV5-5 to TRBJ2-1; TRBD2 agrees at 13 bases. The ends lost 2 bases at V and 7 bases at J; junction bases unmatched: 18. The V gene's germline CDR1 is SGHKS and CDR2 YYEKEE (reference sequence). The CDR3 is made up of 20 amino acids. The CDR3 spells CASSFARTSGSLLVPNEQFF. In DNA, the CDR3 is TGTGCCAGCAGCTTTGCTCGGACTAGCGGGAGTCTCCTGGTCCCAAATGAGCAGTTCTTC. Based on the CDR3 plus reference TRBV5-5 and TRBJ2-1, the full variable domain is DAGVTQSPTHLIKTRGQQVTLRCSPISGHKSVSWYQQVLGQGPQFIFQYYEKEERGRGNFPDRFSARQFPNYSSELNVNALLLGDSALYLCASSFARTSGSLLVPNEQFFGPGTRLTVL.

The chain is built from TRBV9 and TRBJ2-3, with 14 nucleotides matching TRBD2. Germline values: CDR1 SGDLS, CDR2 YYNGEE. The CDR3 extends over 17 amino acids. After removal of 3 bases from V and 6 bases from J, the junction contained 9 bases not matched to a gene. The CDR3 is CASSARLAGGPRDTQYF. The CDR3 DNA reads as TGTGCCAGCAGCGCGAGACTAGCGGGAGGGCCCCGGGATACGCAGTATTTT.

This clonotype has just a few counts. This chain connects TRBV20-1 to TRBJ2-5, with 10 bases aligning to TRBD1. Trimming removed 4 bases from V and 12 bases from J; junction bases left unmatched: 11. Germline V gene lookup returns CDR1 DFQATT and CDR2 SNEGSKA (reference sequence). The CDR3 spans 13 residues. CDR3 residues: CSANIGQGGTEYF. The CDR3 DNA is TGCAGTGCTAATATTGGACAGGGGGGTACAGAGTACTTC.

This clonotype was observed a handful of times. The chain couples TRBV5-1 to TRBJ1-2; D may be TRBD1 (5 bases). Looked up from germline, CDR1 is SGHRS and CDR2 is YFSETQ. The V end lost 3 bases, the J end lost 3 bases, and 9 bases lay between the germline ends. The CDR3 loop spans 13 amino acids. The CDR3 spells CASSSRGHYGYTF. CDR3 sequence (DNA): TGCGCCAGCAGCTCACGGGGCCACTATGGCTACACCTTC.

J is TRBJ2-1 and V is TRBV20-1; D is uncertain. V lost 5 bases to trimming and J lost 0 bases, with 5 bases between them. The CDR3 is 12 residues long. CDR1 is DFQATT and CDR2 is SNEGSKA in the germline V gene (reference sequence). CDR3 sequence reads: CSAVGSYNEQFF. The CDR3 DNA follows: TGCAGTGCTGTGGGCTCCTACAATGAGCAGTTCTTC.

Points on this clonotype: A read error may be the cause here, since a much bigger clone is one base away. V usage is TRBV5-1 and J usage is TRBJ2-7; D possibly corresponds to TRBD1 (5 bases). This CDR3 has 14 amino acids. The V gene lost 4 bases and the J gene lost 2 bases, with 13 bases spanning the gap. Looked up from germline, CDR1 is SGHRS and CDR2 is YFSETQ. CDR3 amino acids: CASSLDNTAYEQYF. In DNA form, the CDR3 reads TGCGCCAGCAGCCTGGACAACACAGCCTACGAGCAGTACTTC.

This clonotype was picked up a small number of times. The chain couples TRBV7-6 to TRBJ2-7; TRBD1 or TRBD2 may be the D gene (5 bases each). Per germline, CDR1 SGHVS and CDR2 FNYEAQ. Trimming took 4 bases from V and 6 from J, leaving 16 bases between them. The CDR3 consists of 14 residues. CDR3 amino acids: CASSYPGPQAEQYF. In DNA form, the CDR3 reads TGTGCCAGCAGCTACCCGGGACCCCAGGCCGAGCAGTACTTC.

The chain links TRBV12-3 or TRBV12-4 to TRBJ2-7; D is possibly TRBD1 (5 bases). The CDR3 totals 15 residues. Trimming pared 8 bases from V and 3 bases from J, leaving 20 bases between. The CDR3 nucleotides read TGTGCCAGCGGACATCGTCAGGGTATAGTCTACGAGCAGTACTTC. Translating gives CASGHRQGIVYEQYF.

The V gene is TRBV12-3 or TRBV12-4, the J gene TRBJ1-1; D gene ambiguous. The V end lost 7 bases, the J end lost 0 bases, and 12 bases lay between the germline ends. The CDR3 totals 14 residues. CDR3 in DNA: TGTGCCAGCATTCACAGACCCATGAACACTGAAGCTTTCTTT. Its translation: CASIHRPMNTEAFF.

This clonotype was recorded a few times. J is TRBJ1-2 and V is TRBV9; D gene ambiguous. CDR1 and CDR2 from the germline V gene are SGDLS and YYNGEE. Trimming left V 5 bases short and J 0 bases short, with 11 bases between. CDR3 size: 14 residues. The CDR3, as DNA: TGTGCCAGCAGTTCCCCGGACGCTAACTATGGCTACACCTTC. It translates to CASSSPDANYGYTF.

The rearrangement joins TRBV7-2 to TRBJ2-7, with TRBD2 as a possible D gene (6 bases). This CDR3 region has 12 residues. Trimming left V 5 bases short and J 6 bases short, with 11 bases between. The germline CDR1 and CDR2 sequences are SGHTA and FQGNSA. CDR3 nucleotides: TGTGCCAGCAGCAAAAAGGGAGGCGAGCAGTACTTC. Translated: CASSKKGGEQYF.

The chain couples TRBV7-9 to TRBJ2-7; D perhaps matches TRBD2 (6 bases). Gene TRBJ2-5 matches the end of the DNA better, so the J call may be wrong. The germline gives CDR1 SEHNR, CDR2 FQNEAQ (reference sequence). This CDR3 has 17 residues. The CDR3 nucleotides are TGTGCCAGCAGCTTATCCCCAGCTGGAGGGCCGCGAGAGACCCAGTACTTC. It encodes CASSLSPAGGPRETQYF.

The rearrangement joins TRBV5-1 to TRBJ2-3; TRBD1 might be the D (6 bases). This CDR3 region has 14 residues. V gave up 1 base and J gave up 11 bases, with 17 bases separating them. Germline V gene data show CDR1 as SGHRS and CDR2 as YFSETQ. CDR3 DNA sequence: TGCGCCAGCAGCTTGACCCTTACAGGGCGCGGGCAGTATTTT. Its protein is CASSLTLTGRGQYF.

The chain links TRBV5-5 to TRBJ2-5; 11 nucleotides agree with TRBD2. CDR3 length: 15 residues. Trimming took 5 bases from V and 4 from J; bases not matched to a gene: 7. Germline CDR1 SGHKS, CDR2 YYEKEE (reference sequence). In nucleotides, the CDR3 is TGTGCCAGCAGTTCTATAGCGGGGGGGCCAGAGACCCAGTACTTC. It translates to CASSSIAGGPETQYF.

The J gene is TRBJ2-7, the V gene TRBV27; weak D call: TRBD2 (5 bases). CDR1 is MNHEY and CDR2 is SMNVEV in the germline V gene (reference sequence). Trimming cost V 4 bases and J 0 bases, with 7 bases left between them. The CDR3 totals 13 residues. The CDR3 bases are TGTGCCAGCAGTTGGAGGAGCTCCTACGAGCAGTACTTC. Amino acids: CASSWRSSYEQYF.

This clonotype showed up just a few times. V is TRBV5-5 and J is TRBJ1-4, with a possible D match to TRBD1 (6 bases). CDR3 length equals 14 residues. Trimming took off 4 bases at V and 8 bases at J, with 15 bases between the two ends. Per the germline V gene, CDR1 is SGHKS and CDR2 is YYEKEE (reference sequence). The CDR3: CASSQIQGVEKLFF. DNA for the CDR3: TGTGCCAGCAGCCAGATACAGGGAGTCGAAAAACTGTTTTTT. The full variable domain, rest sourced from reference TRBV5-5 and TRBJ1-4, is DAGVTQSPTHLIKTRGQQVTLRCSPISGHKSVSWYQQVLGQGPQFIFQYYEKEERGRGNFPDRFSARQFPNYSSELNVNALLLGDSALYLCASSQIQGVEKLFFGSGTQLSVL.

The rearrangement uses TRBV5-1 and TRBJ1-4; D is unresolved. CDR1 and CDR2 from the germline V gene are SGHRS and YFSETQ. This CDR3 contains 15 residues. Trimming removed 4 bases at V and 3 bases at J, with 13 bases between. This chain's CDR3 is CASSLEAAPNEKLFF. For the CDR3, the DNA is TGCGCCAGCAGCCTGGAAGCCGCACCTAATGAAAAACTGTTTTTT. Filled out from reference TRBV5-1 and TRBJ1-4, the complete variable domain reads KAGVTQTPRYLIKTRGQQVTLSCSPISGHRSVSWYQQTPGQGLQFLFEYFSETQRNKGNFPGRFSGRQFSNSRSEMNVSTLELGDSALYLCASSLEAAPNEKLFFGSGTQLSVL.

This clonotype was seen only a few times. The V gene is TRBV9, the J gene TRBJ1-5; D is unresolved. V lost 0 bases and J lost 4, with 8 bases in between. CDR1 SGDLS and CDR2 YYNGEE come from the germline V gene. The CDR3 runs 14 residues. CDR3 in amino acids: CASSVGTENQPQHF. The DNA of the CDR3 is TGTGCCAGCAGCGTAGGGACGGAAAATCAGCCCCAGCATTTT.

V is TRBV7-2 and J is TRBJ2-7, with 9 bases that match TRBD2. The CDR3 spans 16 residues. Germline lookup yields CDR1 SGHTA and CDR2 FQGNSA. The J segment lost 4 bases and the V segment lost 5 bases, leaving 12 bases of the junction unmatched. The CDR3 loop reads CTSSPGWDSGGYEQYF. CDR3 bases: TGTACCAGCAGCCCCGGGTGGGATAGCGGGGGTTACGAGCAGTACTTC. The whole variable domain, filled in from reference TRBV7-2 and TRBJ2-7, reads GAGVSQSPSNKVTEKGKDVELRCDPISGHTALYWYRQSLGQGLEFLIYFQGNSAPDKSGLPSDRFSAERTGGSVSTLTIQRTQQEDSAVYLCTSSPGWDSGGYEQYFGPGTRLTVT.

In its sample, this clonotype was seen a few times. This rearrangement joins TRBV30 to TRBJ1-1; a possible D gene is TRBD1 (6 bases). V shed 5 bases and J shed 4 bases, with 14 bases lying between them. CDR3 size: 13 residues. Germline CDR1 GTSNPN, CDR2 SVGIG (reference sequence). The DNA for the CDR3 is TGTGCCTGGGGGGTAGGGGGTGGCACTGAAGCTTTCTTT. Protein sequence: CAWGVGGGTEAFF.

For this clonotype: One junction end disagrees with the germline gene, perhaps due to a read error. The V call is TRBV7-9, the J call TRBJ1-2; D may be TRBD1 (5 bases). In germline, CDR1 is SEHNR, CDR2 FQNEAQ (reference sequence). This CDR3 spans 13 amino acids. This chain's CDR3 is CANSSTVHYGYTF. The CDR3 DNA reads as TGTGCCAACAGCTCGACAGTACACTATGGCTACACCTTC.

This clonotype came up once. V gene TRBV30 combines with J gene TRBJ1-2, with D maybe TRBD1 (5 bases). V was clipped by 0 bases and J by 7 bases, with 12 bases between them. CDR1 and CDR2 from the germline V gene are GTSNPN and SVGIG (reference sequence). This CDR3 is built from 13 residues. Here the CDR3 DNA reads TGTGCCTGGAGTGTAGGAGACAGTGGTGGCTACACCTTC. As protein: CAWSVGDSGGYTF.

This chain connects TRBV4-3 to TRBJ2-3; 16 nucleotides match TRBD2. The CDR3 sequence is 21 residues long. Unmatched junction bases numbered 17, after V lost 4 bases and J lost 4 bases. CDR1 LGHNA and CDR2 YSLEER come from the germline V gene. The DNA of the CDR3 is TGCGCCAGCAGCCGGAGTCCCGGGACTAGCGGGAGGGCTATCGGCGCAGATACGCAGTATTTT. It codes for CASSRSPGTSGRAIGADTQYF.